The 15 T cell receptor beta chains below all came from one sample that was sequenced in a study of T cells after yellow fever vaccination. TCRdb recomputed calls from the 5' RACE reads with MiXCR, one row per CDR3 protein. The repertoire has fewer than 450,000 distinct CDR3 sequences, around 8.1% of them found once; the top ten carry roughly 15%. Sequences were derived from PBMCs, sampled around 45 days after the first yellow fever vaccination. The receptors derive from a man aged 18-30 years who received the YFV17D yellow fever vaccine.

This clonotype was counted at least ten times. The chain joins TRBV7-2 to TRBJ2-7, with 7 bases identical to TRBD2. Trimming removed 5 bases from V and 2 bases from J; junction bases left unmatched: 6. Germline V CDR1 and CDR2: SGHTA, FQGNSA. The CDR3 runs 14 residues. In DNA, the CDR3 is TGTGCCAGCAGCCTTGGACGGGAGGCCTACGAGCAGTACGTC. Protein: CASSLGREAYEQYV.

This clonotype was counted between two and nine times. V and J are TRBV4-2 and TRBJ2-3, with D possibly being TRBD2 (6 bases). V dropped 4 bases and J dropped 4 bases, with 12 bases sitting between them. The CDR3 loop spans 14 amino acids. The V gene's germline CDR1 is LGHNA and CDR2 YNFKEQ. The CDR3, as DNA: TGTGCCAGCAGCCCCGGAGGCGGGGCAGATACGCAGTATTTT. This encodes CASSPGGGADTQYF.

This clonotype has at least ten counts. The chain has TRBV4-2 and TRBJ2-3, with D tentatively TRBD2 (7 bases). CDR3 length equals 16 residues. CDR1 and CDR2 (germline): LGHNA, YNFKEQ. V lost 0 bases and J 4 bases, leaving 14 bases between the germline ends. The CDR3 DNA reads TGTGCCAGCAGCCAAGAGGGCGGGGGCCTTCCAGATACGCAGTATTTT. It codes for CASSQEGGGLPDTQYF.

The V and J genes are TRBV12-3 or TRBV12-4 and TRBJ2-2; D gene ambiguous. Trimming took 5 bases from V and 3 from J, leaving 13 bases between them. The CDR3 is 15 residues long. As DNA, the CDR3 is TGTGCCAGCAGTCCTTGGGCGGAATACACCGGGGAGCTGTTTTTT. Residues: CASSPWAEYTGELFF.

Many counts were recorded for this clonotype. This sequence joins TRBV20-1 and TRBJ2-1; TRBD2 agrees at 11 bases. The CDR3 covers 15 residues. Per germline, CDR1 DFQATT and CDR2 SNEGSKA (reference sequence). V lost 5 bases to trimming and J lost 8 bases; unmatched junction nucleotides: 11. The CDR3 here is CSALLAGGLSHEQFF. As DNA, the CDR3 is TGCAGTGCTCTCCTAGCGGGGGGACTAAGTCATGAGCAGTTCTTC.

This chain joins TRBV28 and TRBJ2-7; tentative D call: TRBD2 (5 bases). The CDR3 has 15 amino acids. Deletions cut 4 bases from V and 3 bases from J, with 16 bases between. Germline CDR1 and CDR2: MDHEN and SYDVKM. The CDR3 DNA is TGTGCCAGCAGTTCTGGAGGTAGCGCAGTCTACGAGCAGTACGTC. Its protein product is CASSSGGSAVYEQYV.

Relative to its sample, this clonotype is large. This sequence joins TRBV7-2 and TRBJ1-1; 7 bases align to TRBD1. CDR3 length: 13 residues. V was clipped by 4 bases and J by 4 bases; unmatched bases: 3. The germline V gene has CDR1 SGHTA and CDR2 FQGNSA. The DNA of the CDR3 is TGTGCCAGCAGCTACCGACAGGGCACTGAAGCTTTCTTT. As protein: CASSYRQGTEAFF. Looking up the rest from reference TRBV7-2 and TRBJ1-1 gives the full variable domain: GAGVSQSPSNKVTEKGKDVELRCDPISGHTALYWYRQSLGQGLEFLIYFQGNSAPDKSGLPSDRFSAERTGGSVSTLTIQRTQQEDSAVYLCASSYRQGTEAFFGQGTRLTVV.

This clonotype was detected a few times. The chain joins TRBV30 to TRBJ1-2; no firm D call. CDR3 length equals 13 residues. V lost 7 bases and J 0 bases, leaving 12 bases between the germline ends. Germline V gene data show CDR1 as GTSNPN and CDR2 as SVGIG (reference sequence). The CDR3: CALVVNANYGYTF. Written as DNA, the CDR3 is TGTGCCTTGGTAGTAAACGCTAACTATGGCTACACCTTC.

The rearrangement links TRBV29-1 to TRBJ2-7, with D tentatively TRBD2 (6 bases). Per the germline V gene, CDR1 is SQVTM and CDR2 is ANQGSEA. The CDR3 consists of 14 residues. The ends were cut back, 0 bases at V and 0 bases at J, with 9 bases in the middle. As DNA, the CDR3 is TGCAGCGTTGAAGAGGGACTCGACTCCTACGAGCAGTACTTC. Translated, it gives CSVEEGLDSYEQYF.

Many counts were recorded for this clonotype. The chain employs TRBV6-2 or TRBV6-3 and TRBJ2-3; TRBD1 agrees at 7 bases. The trim removed 5 bases at V and 1 base at J, leaving 3 bases unmatched. The CDR3 is 14 amino acids. Germline CDR1 MNHEY, CDR2 SVGEGT. The CDR3 DNA sequence: TGTGCCAGCAGTACGGGGACAGGCACAGATACGCAGTATTTT. Amino acids: CASSTGTGTDTQYF.

This clonotype was detected only a few times. The chain joins TRBV7-9 to TRBJ1-1; D is undetermined. From germline, CDR1 is SEHNR and CDR2 FQNEAQ (reference sequence). V dropped 7 bases and J dropped 8 bases, with 5 bases sitting between them. This CDR3 contains 9 residues. CDR3 region: CASTAEAFF. The CDR3 region has the DNA TGTGCCAGCACCGCGGAAGCTTTCTTT. Complete variable domain (other parts from reference TRBV7-9 and TRBJ1-1): DTGVSQNPRHKITKRGQNVTFRCDPISEHNRLYWYRQTLGQGPEFLTYFQNEAQLEKSRLLSDRFSAERPKGSFSTLEIQRTEQGDSAMYLCASTAEAFFGQGTRLTVV.

This clonotype was counted between two and nine times. The chain combines TRBV3-1 with TRBJ1-3; D is ambiguous. The germline V and J ends were trimmed by 4 bases and 0 bases, with 22 bases remaining between them. Germline V gene lookup returns CDR1 LGHDT and CDR2 YNNKEL (reference sequence). The length of the CDR3 is 19 residues. The CDR3 region is CASSPYPTLTASSGNTIYF. In DNA form, the CDR3 reads TGTGCCAGCAGCCCGTACCCCACGTTGACGGCAAGCTCTGGAAACACCATATATTTT.

This clonotype was picked up a small number of times. The chain is built from TRBV3-1 and TRBJ2-1; D is unclear. CDR3 length equals 14 residues. V shed 1 base and J shed 6 bases, with 10 bases lying between them. Germline lookup yields CDR1 LGHDT and CDR2 YNNKEL (reference sequence). The CDR3, as DNA: TGTGCCAGCAGCCAAGTCCCAGTCAGCAATGAGCAGTTCTTC. It yields the protein CASSQVPVSNEQFF.

This clonotype showed up just a few times. The chain links TRBV4-1 to TRBJ1-1, with D uncertain. This CDR3 contains 14 residues. V was cut by 6 bases and J by 0 bases, with 11 bases left in between. CDR1 and CDR2 from the germline V gene are MGHRA and YSYEKL. Written as DNA, the CDR3 is TGCGCCAGCAGTGCGAGGACCATGAACACTGAAGCTTTCTTT. The encoded protein is CASSARTMNTEAFF.

This clonotype was counted many times. The chain links TRBV7-2 to TRBJ2-2; weak D call: TRBD2 (6 bases). Germline V gives CDR1 SGHTA, CDR2 FQGNSA. Trimming took off 8 bases at V and 2 bases at J, with 18 bases between the two ends. The CDR3 sequence is 16 residues long. CDR3 loop: CASPPLAGTNTGELFF. The CDR3 bases are TGTGCCAGCCCGCCCTTGGCGGGGACTAACACCGGGGAGCTGTTTTTT.